One and the same sample provided the 24 T cell receptor beta chains below, sequenced in a study of T cells in Graves' hyperthyroidism and ophthalmopathy. The CDR3 regions of TCR beta were amplified from RNA transcripts. Researchers ran a first-round RT-PCR on the TCR CDR3 using the HTBI primer set. A single record per CDR3 protein comes from TCRdb applying MiXCR to the multiplex PCR reads. The sample has some 420,000 distinct CDR3 sequences; about an eighth are singletons. The sequenced material came from blood. The origin of the receptors is a woman under 30 with Graves' hyperthyroidism.

This clonotype came up a few times. The rearrangement joins TRBV4-1 to TRBJ2-3; possibly TRBD1 for D (6 bases). CDR3 size: 17 residues. V was shortened by 0 bases and J by 4 bases, with 17 bases between the two germline ends. The germline CDR1 and CDR2 sequences are MGHRA and YSYEKL. The CDR3 region is CASSQDPLPRGADTQYF. The CDR3 DNA follows: TGCGCCAGCAGCCAAGATCCCCTACCCAGGGGAGCAGATACGCAGTATTTT.

J is TRBJ2-5 and V is TRBV6-1, with D perhaps matching TRBD2 (6 bases). Germline V gene data show CDR1 as MNHNS and CDR2 as SASEGT. Trimming removed 10 bases from V and 4 bases from J, with 16 bases in between. CDR3 length equals 13 residues. The CDR3 DNA reads TGTGCCATTACGGGGAGGAGAGGAGAGACCCAGTACTTC. Protein: CAITGRRGETQYF.

The genes are TRBV25-1 and TRBJ2-1; 9 nucleotides line up with TRBD2. The CDR3 totals 15 residues. Germline loops: CDR1 MGHDK, CDR2 SYGVNS. J was trimmed by 4 bases and V by 3 bases; bases with no gene match: 4. DNA of the CDR3: TGTGCCAGCAGTGACGGGACTAGCTCGTACAATGAGCAGTTCTTC. Residues: CASSDGTSSYNEQFF.

This clonotype occurred many times. The CDR3 protein is CASTSGTGNEKLFF. As DNA, the CDR3 is TGTGCCAGCACTTCCGGGACAGGGAATGAAAAACTGTTTTTT. The rearrangement links TRBV2 to TRBJ1-4, with TRBD1 identical over 9 bases. Germline loops: CDR1 SNHLY, CDR2 FYNNEI. The junction had 5 bases not matched to a gene; V was cut back by 7 bases and J by 5 bases. CDR3 length: 14 residues.

This clonotype was picked up many times. The rearrangement links TRBV30 to TRBJ2-1, with D perhaps TRBD1 (6 bases). In germline, CDR1 is GTSNPN, CDR2 SVGIG (reference sequence). The CDR3 spans 15 residues. Trimming stripped 1 base from V and 10 bases from J, with 20 bases between. As DNA, the CDR3 is TGTGCCTGGAGTGCGCTAAGCCAGGGGCTCGGGGAGCAGTTCTTC. Its protein is CAWSALSQGLGEQFF.

The chain couples TRBV7-6 to TRBJ2-1, with D possibly matching TRBD1 (5 bases). The CDR3 loop spans 14 amino acids. With 1 base removed from V and 7 bases from J, the gap between germline ends came to 11 bases. Germline V gene data show CDR1 as SGHVS and CDR2 as FNYEAQ. The CDR3, as DNA: TGTGCCAGCAGCTTAGGGTGGGGCGAGAATGAGCAGTTCTTC. Translation gives CASSLGWGENEQFF. Full variable domain (outside the CDR3, taken from reference TRBV7-6 and TRBJ2-1): GAGVSQSPRYKVTKRGQDVALRCDPISGHVSLYWYRQALGQGPEFLTYFNYEAQQDKSGLPNDRFSAERPEGSISTLTIQRTEQRDSAMYRCASSLGWGENEQFFGPGTRLTVL.

The V and J genes are TRBV29-1 and TRBJ1-1; D gene unclear. Between the trimmed V and J ends, which lost 3 bases and 3 bases, there was a span of 11 bases. This CDR3 is 13 amino acids long. Germline assignment: CDR1 SQVTM and CDR2 ANQGSEA. CDR3 sequence reads: CSVEQGRDTEAFF. In DNA, the CDR3 is TGCAGCGTTGAGCAAGGACGGGACACTGAAGCTTTCTTT.

This clonotype has more than one count but fewer than ten. The J gene is TRBJ2-7, the V gene TRBV3-1; D is undetermined. Per germline, CDR1 LGHDT and CDR2 YNNKEL (reference sequence). V was shortened by 0 bases and J by 3 bases, with 9 bases between the two germline ends. The CDR3 consists of 14 residues. The DNA of the CDR3 is TGTGCCAGCAGCCAAGATACCAGCTTCTACGAGCAGTACTTC. Protein product: CASSQDTSFYEQYF.

The chain recombines TRBV20-1 with TRBJ2-7; the D gene is possibly TRBD2 (6 bases). From germline, CDR1 is DFQATT and CDR2 SNEGSKA (reference sequence). This CDR3 comprises 17 residues. Trimming cost V 0 bases and J 0 bases, with 18 bases left between them. CDR3 bases: TGCAGTGCTAGAGATGAGTTCCCCCTAGCGTCCTCCTACGAGCAGTACTTC. It yields the protein CSARDEFPLASSYEQYF.

The V gene is TRBV9, the J gene TRBJ2-1; 9 positions match TRBD2. The CDR3 totals 15 residues. Per germline, CDR1 SGDLS and CDR2 YYNGEE. The junction had 6 bases not matched to a gene; V was cut back by 3 bases and J by 5 bases. CDR3 sequence: CASSDLAGINNEQFF. In DNA form, the CDR3 reads TGTGCCAGCAGCGACCTAGCGGGAATCAACAATGAGCAGTTCTTC.

The chain has TRBV7-9 and TRBJ2-3; 9 positions agree with TRBD1. With V trimmed by 5 bases and J by 3 bases, 3 bases remained unmatched. Germline loops: CDR1 SEHNR, CDR2 FQNEAQ (reference sequence). The CDR3 runs 14 residues. The CDR3 region has the DNA TGTGCCAGCAGCACTGGACAGGGGACAGATACGCAGTATTTT. Amino acid sequence: CASSTGQGTDTQYF.

This clonotype was observed at least ten times. V is TRBV5-1 and J is TRBJ2-7; 11 bases align to TRBD2. After removal of 0 bases from V and 2 bases from J, the junction contained 4 bases not matched to a gene. The CDR3 spans 16 residues. In germline, CDR1 is SGHRS, CDR2 YFSETQ. The CDR3 reads CASSLALAGGTYEQYF. The DNA for the CDR3 is TGCGCCAGCAGCTTGGCGCTAGCGGGAGGCACCTACGAGCAGTACTTC.

This clonotype was observed a few times. V is TRBV7-6 and J is TRBJ2-3; TRBD2 is a possible D gene (6 bases). The CDR3 totals 16 residues. The V end lost 5 bases, the J end lost 1 base, and 16 bases lay between the germline ends. CDR1 SGHVS and CDR2 FNYEAQ come from the germline V gene. The CDR3 spells CASSPYAGGGTDTQYF. For the CDR3, the DNA is TGTGCCAGCAGCCCCTACGCGGGCGGGGGCACAGATACGCAGTATTTT.

The V gene is TRBV18, the J gene TRBJ1-2; 8 bases line up with TRBD1. Germline CDR1 reads KGHSH; CDR2 reads LQKENI. This CDR3 comprises 15 residues. V lost 3 bases, J lost 4 bases, and 7 bases stayed unmatched. The DNA for the CDR3 is TGTGCCAGCTCACCCCAGAGGACAGGGTTCTATGGCTACACCTTC. Its protein is CASSPQRTGFYGYTF.

This clonotype occurred many times. The rearrangement uses TRBV20-1 and TRBJ2-7, with TRBD2 matching over 9 bases. The CDR3 consists of 15 residues. The trim removed 6 bases at V and 3 bases at J, leaving 12 bases unmatched. Germline-derived CDR1 and CDR2 are DFQATT and SNEGSKA (reference sequence). CDR3 region: CSAPAGGGGGYEQYF. The CDR3 region has the DNA TGCAGTGCCCCAGCGGGAGGAGGGGGGGGCTACGAGCAGTACTTC.

In its sample, this clonotype was seen a few times. J is TRBJ1-2 and V is TRBV29-1; TRBD1 aligns across 8 bases. V gave up 2 bases and J gave up 7 bases; unmatched junction bases: 6. The germline V gene encodes CDR1 SQVTM and CDR2 ANQGSEA. The CDR3 consists of 13 residues. In DNA, the CDR3 is TGCAGCGTTGAACCCAGGGGGCATCTTGGCTACACCTTC. It is translated as CSVEPRGHLGYTF.

This clonotype was seen repeatedly, ten times or more. V usage is TRBV12-3 or TRBV12-4 and J usage is TRBJ2-1, with D perhaps matching TRBD1 or TRBD2 (5 bases each). This CDR3 comprises 13 residues. With 3 bases removed from V and 3 bases from J, the gap between germline ends came to 6 bases. The DNA for the CDR3 is TGTGCCAGCAGTTTTGGGGGCTACAATGAGCAGTTCTTC. This sequence encodes CASSFGGYNEQFF.

This clonotype has at least ten counts. The chain combines TRBV10-3 with TRBJ2-7; D is undetermined. Germline V lookup: CDR1 ENHRY, CDR2 SYGVKD. The length of the CDR3 is 14 residues. Trimming cost V 2 bases and J 0 bases, with 8 bases left between them. CDR3 sequence (DNA): TGTGCCATCAGTGAGCCGACTTACTCCTACGAGCAGTACTTC. This codes for CAISEPTYSYEQYF.

At least ten counts were recorded for this clonotype. The chain is built from TRBV11-3 and TRBJ2-1; 7 bases match TRBD2. V lost 5 bases and J lost 3; bases outside the gene matches: 7. CDR1 and CDR2 (germline): SGHNT, YENEEA. The CDR3 runs to 15 residues. The CDR3, as DNA: TGTGCCAGCAGCCCAGCGGCTAGCGGCTACAATGAGCAGTTCTTC. Translating gives CASSPAASGYNEQFF.

This clonotype was counted many times. This chain uses TRBV6-1 with TRBJ2-7, with D perhaps matching TRBD2 (6 bases). Per the germline V gene, CDR1 is MNHNS and CDR2 is SASEGT. Trimming pared 8 bases from V and 2 bases from J, leaving 16 bases between. CDR3 length equals 14 residues. CDR3 in amino acids: CASQGTGGTYEQYF. The CDR3 bases are TGTGCCAGCCAGGGTACAGGAGGGACCTACGAGCAGTACTTC.

This clonotype has ten or more counts. V usage is TRBV5-1 and J usage is TRBJ1-1, with TRBD1 identical over 7 bases. V shed 2 bases, J shed 4 bases, and the junction held 8 bases outside the gene matches. CDR3 length equals 15 residues. CDR1 and CDR2 from the germline V gene are SGHRS and YFSETQ. The CDR3 DNA follows: TGCGCCAGCAGCTTACAAGCAGGGGGTAGCACTGAAGCTTTCTTT. Its translation: CASSLQAGGSTEAFF. The full variable domain, its missing parts supplied by reference TRBV5-1 and TRBJ1-1, is KAGVTQTPRYLIKTRGQQVTLSCSPISGHRSVSWYQQTPGQGLQFLFEYFSETQRNKGNFPGRFSGRQFSNSRSEMNVSTLELGDSALYLCASSLQAGGSTEAFFGQGTRLTVV.

This clonotype was recorded many times. The V gene is TRBV12-3 or TRBV12-4, the J gene TRBJ2-5, with 9 bases lining up with TRBD2. V dropped 7 bases and J dropped 4; count of bases not matched to a gene: 10. The CDR3 contains 15 residues. The CDR3: CASTVSGRGGETQYF. DNA for the CDR3: TGTGCCAGCACCGTTAGCGGGAGAGGCGGAGAGACCCAGTACTTC.

Many counts were recorded for this clonotype. J is TRBJ2-1 and V is TRBV7-9; the D call may be TRBD1 or TRBD2 (6 bases each). CDR1 and CDR2 (germline): SEHNR, FQNEAQ (reference sequence). The CDR3 length is 16 residues. V dropped 3 bases and J dropped 5 bases, with 17 bases sitting between them. The CDR3, as DNA: TGTGCCAGCAGCTTGTATAAGGGGGAGGTTAACAATGAGCAGTTCTTC. This gives the protein CASSLYKGEVNNEQFF.

Details on this clonotype: It may be a read error: a sequence one base away is much more abundant. V is TRBV7-9 and J is TRBJ1-1; no reliable D call. The CDR3 has 13 amino acids. Germline values: CDR1 SEHNR, CDR2 FQNEAQ (reference sequence). CDR3 amino acids: CASSLVADLEASF. In nucleotides, the CDR3 is TGTGCCAGCAGCTTAGTGGCAGACCTCGAAGCTTCCTTT.